This TCR beta chain was obtained from a study of circulating and synovial CD4+ cells in juvenile arthritis (dated by TCRdb to the mid-2010s). Concerning the study at large: TCRbeta CDR3 repertoires of circulating HLA-DR+ CD4 T cells, bulk blood CD4 T cells and synovial CD4 T cells were compared within each patient. The goal of repertoire sequencing was to confirm that a circulating synovial-like CD4 T cell subset was enriched in synovial clonotypes.

Donors of the sequenced samples were patients with active juvenile idiopathic arthritis. Sorting was carried out immediately after cells were thawed, and dead cells were excluded with Live/Dead Fixable Near-IR Stain. Library prep was done by the immunoSEQ multiplex PCR assay. TCRbeta CDR3 sequencing was performed as a commercial service by an external provider. In the authors' own workflow: The analyses used productive nucleotide sequences together with amino acid sequences obtained by in silico translation. To equalise sample size, diversity was assessed as Renyi entropy across alpha values by taking the median of 200 repeated subsamples. Pairwise repertoire distance was calculated as one minus the Chao-modified Jaccard index to correct for under-sampling and was used for clustering. Frequency-weighted overlap with synovial clonotypes was computed at 200 sample sizes with 200 draws without replacement at each size, and the value at the size of the smaller sample was reported. TCRdb limited this immuneACCESS table to in-frame rearrangements with V and J called. A share of clones is missing; checked studies link under half to unresolved V genes, and the rest is unexplained. The V and J calls and clone size come from that table; D and trimming were worked out from the DNA. Within this sample are about 32,000 clones, with nearly 95% of them counted one time only. The top ten clonotypes cover about 0.66% of the sample.

To note about this clone: Its cognate antigen has yet to be identified. Per-base quality was not reported, and no clone a single base away is much larger than it.

Summary of the overall study and its limitations: Overlap with synovium increased with sequencing depth, so measured shared-clonotype fractions likely underestimated the full repertoire overlap. Circulating pathogenic-like lymphocytes clustered together with synovial T cells and shared a substantially larger fraction of CDR3 sequences with synovium than bulk blood did. Lower diversity was observed in synovial and circulating pathogenic-like lymphocyte repertoires than in bulk blood CD4 repertoires, and some CPL samples were found to be as oligoclonal as synovium. The difference between circulating pathogenic-like lymphocytes and bulk blood T cells was not detected by traditional Vbeta family usage analysis. CPL and bulk blood CD4 samples differed in T cell genome counts by at least an order of magnitude, so sample-size effects were addressed.

The germline ends are 8 bases apart after V is trimmed by 5 bases and J by 1 base. The CDR3 has 13 amino acids, counting the end cysteine and phenylalanine. Here the CDR3 DNA is all that survives: 39 bases in frame from base 1. CDR1 and CDR2 are read off the germline V gene as SGHAT and FQNNGV. Rearrangement joined TRBV11-2 to TRBJ1-2; possibly the D gene is TRBD1, per 5 matching bases. This sequence was found in a human donor with juvenile idiopathic arthritis. The sequenced sample was CD4+ T cells from blood. The CDR3 protein is CASSRQGNYGYTF. Here is the DNA: TGTGCCAGCAGCCGTCAGGGTAACTATGGCTACACCTTC.